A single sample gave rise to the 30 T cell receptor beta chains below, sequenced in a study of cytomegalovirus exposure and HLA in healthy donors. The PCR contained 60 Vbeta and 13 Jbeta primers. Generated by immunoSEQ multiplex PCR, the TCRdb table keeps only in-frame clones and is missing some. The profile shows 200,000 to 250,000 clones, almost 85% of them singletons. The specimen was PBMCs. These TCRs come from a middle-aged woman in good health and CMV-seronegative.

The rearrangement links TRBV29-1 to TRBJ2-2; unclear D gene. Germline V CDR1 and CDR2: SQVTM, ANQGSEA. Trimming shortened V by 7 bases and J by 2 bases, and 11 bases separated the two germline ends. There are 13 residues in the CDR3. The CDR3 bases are TGCAGCGCTACCCGCCCCAACACCGGGGAGCTGTTTTTT. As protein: CSATRPNTGELFF.

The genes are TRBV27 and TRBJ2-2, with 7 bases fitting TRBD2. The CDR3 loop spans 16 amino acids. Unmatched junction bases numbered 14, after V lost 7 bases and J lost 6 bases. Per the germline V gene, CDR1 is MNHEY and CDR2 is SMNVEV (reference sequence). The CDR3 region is CASTLTPAGVAGELFF. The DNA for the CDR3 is TGTGCCAGCACCCTAACCCCCGCGGGGGTTGCCGGGGAGCTGTTTTTT.

As DNA, the CDR3 is TGTGCCAGCAGTTACGGCTCTCTCGTTGAGCAGTTCTTC. This translates into CASSYGSLVEQFF. The chain combines TRBV6-5 with TRBJ2-1; D is unresolved. The V end was cut by 2 bases, the J end by 9 bases, with 11 bases between. There are 13 residues in the CDR3. CDR1 and CDR2 (germline): MNHEY, SVGAGI.

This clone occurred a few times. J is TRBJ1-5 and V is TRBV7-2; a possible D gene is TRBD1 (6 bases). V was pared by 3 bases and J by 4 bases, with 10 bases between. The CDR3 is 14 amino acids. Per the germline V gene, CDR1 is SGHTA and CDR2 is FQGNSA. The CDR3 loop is CASSLGARNQPQHF. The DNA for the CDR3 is TGTGCCAGCAGCTTGGGGGCGCGGAATCAGCCCCAGCATTTT.

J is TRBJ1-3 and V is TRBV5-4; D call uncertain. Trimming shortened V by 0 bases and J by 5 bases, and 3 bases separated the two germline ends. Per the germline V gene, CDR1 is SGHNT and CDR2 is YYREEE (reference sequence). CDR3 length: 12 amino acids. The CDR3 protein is CASSLDRNTIYF. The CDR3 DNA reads TGTGCCAGCAGCTTGGATAGAAACACCATATATTTT.

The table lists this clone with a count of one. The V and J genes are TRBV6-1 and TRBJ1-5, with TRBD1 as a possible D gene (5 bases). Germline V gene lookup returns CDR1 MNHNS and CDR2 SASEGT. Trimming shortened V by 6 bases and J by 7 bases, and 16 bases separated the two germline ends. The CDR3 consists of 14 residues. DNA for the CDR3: TGTGCCAGCAGGGGGTTGGGGCTTATCCAGCCCCAGCATTTT. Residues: CASRGLGLIQPQHF.

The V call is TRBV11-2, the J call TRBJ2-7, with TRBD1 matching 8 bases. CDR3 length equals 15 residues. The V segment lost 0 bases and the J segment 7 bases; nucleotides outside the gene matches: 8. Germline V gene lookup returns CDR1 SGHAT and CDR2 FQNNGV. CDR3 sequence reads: CASSLDWQGAGEQYF. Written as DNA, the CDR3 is TGTGCCAGCAGCTTAGATTGGCAGGGGGCAGGGGAGCAGTACTTC.

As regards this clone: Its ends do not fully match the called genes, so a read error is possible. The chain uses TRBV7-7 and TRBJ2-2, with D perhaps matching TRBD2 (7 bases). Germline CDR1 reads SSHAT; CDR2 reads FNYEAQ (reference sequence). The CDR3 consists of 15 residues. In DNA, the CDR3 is TGTGCTAGCAGCCCTAACCCGGGGGGCTACGGGGAGCTGTTTTTT. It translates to CASSPNPGGYGELFF.

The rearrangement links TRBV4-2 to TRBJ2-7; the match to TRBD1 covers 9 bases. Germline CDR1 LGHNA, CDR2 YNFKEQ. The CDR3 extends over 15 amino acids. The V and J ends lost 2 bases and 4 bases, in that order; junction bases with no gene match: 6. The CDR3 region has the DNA TGTGCCAGCAGCCAATCTCCGACAGGGGGATACGAGCAGTACTTC. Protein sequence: CASSQSPTGGYEQYF.

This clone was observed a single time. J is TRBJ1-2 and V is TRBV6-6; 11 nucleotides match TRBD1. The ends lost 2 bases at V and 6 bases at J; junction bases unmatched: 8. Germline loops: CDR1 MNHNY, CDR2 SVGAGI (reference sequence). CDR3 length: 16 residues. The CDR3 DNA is TGTGCCAGCAGTTACCCTGGACAGGGGGCTGAGGATGGCTACACCTTC. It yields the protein CASSYPGQGAEDGYTF.

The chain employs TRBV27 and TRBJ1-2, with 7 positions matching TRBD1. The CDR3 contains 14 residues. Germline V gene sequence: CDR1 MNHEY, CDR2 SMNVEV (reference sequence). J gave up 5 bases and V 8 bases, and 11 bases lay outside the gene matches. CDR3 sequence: CASRETGRLYGYTF. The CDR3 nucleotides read TGTGCCAGCCGGGAGACAGGGAGGCTGTATGGCTACACCTTC.

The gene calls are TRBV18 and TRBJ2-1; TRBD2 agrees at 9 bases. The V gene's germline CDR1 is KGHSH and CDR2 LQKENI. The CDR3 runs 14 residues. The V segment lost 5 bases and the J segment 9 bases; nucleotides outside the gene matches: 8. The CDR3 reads CASSSIAGESEQFF. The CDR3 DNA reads TGTGCCAGCTCATCTATAGCGGGGGAAAGTGAGCAGTTCTTC.

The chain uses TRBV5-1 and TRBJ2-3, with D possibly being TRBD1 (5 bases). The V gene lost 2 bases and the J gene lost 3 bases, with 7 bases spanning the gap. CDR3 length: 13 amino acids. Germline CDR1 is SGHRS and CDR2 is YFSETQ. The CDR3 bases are TGCGCCAGCAGCTTCCGGACAACAGATACGCAGTATTTT. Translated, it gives CASSFRTTDTQYF.

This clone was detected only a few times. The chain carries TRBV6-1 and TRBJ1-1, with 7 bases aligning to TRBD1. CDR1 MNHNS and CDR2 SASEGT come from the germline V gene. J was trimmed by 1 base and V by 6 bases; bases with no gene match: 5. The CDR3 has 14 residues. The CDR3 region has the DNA TGTGCCAGCAGCAGGGGGAAGGGGAACACTGAAGCTTTCTTT. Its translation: CASSRGKGNTEAFF.

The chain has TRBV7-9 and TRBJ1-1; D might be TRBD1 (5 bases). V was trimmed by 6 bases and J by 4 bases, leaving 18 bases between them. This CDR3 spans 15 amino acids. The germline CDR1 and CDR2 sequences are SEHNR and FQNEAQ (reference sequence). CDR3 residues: CASRGSAGRVTEAFF. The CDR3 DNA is TGTGCCAGCAGAGGGTCCGCGGGGCGAGTCACTGAAGCTTTCTTT.

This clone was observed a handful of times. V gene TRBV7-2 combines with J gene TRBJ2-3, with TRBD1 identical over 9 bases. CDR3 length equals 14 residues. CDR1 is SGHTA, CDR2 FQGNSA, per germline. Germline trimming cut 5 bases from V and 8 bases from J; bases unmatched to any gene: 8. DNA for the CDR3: TGTGCCAGCAGCCCTACAGGGGGCGCCTCTACGCAGTATTTT. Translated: CASSPTGGASTQYF.

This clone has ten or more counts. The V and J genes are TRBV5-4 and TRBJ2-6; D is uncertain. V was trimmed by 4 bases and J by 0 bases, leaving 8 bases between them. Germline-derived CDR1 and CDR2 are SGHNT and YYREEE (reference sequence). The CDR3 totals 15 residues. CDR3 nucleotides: TGTGCCAGCAGCCCACGGAGCTCTGGGGCCAACGTCCTGACTTTC. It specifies CASSPRSSGANVLTF.

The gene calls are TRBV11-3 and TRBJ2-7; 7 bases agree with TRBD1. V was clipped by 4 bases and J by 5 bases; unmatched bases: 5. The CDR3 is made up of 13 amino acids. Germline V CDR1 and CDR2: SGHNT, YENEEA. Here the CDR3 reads CASSSTGEDEQYF. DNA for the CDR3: TGTGCCAGCAGCTCTACAGGGGAAGACGAGCAGTACTTC.

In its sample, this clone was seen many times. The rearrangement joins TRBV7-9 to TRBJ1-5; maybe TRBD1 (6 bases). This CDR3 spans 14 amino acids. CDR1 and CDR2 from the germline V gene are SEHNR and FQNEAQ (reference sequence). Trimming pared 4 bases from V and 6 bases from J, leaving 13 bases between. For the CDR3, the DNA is TGTGCCAGCAGCTCCGCGGGCAGGGGTCAGCCCCAGCATTTT. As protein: CASSSAGRGQPQHF.

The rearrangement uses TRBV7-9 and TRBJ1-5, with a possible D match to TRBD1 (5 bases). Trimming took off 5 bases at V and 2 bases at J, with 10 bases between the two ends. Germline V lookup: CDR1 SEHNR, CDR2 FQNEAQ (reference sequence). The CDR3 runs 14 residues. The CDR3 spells CASSDSRRNQPQHF. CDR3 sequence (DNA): TGTGCCAGCAGCGACAGTAGACGCAATCAGCCCCAGCATTTT.

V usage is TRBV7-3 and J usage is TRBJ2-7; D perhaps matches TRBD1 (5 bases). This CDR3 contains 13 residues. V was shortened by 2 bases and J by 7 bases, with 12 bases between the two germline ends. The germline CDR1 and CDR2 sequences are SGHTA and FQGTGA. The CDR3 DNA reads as TGTGCCAGCAGCTTAGGTCAGGGTGAAGAGCAGTACTTC. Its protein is CASSLGQGEEQYF.

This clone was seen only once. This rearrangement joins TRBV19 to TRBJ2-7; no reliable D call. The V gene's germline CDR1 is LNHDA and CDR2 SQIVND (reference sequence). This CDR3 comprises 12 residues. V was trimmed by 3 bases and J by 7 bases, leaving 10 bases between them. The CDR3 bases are TGTGCCAGTAGTATGCCCGGGTCTGAGCAGTACTTC. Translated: CASSMPGSEQYF.

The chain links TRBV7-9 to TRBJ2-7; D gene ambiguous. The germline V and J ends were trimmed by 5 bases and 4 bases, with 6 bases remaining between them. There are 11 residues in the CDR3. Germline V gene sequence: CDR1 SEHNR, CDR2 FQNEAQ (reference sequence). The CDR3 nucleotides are TGTGCCAGCAGCCCCTATTACGAGCAGTACTTC. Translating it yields CASSPYYEQYF.

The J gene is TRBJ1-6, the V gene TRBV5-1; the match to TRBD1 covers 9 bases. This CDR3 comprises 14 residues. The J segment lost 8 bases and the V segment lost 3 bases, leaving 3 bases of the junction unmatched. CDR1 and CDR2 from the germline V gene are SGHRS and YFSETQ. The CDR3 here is CASSWGQGDSPLHF. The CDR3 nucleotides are TGCGCCAGCAGCTGGGGACAGGGCGATTCACCCCTCCACTTT.

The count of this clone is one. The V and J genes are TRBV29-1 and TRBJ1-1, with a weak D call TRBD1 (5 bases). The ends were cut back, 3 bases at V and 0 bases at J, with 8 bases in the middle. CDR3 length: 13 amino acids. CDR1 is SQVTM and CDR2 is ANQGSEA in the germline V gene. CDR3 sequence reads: CSVDTTVNTEAFF. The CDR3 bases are TGCAGCGTTGATACGACAGTGAACACTGAAGCTTTCTTT. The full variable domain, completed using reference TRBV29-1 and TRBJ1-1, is SAVISQKPSRDICQRGTSLTIQCQVDSQVTMMFWYRQQPGQSLTLIATANQGSEATYESGFVIDKFPISRPNLTFSTLTVSNMSPEDSSIYLCSVDTTVNTEAFFGQGTRLTVV.

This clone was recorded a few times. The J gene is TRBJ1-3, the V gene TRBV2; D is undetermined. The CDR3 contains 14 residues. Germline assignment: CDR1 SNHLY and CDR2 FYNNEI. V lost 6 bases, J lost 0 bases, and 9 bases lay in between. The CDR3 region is CASSLYDSGNTIYF. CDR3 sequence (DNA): TGTGCCAGCAGCCTCTATGACTCTGGAAACACCATATATTTT.

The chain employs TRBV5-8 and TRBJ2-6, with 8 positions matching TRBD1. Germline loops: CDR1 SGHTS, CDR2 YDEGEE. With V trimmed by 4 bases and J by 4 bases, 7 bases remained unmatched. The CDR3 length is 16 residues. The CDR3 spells CASSTWTGTGANVLTF. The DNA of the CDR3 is TGTGCCAGCAGCACCTGGACAGGGACGGGGGCCAACGTCCTGACTTTC.

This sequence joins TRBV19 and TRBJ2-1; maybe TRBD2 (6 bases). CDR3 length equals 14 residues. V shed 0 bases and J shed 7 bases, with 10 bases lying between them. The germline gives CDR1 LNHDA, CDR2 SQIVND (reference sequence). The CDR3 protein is CASSIDLGGNEQFF. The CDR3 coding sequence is TGTGCCAGTAGTATAGATTTGGGGGGAAATGAGCAGTTCTTC.

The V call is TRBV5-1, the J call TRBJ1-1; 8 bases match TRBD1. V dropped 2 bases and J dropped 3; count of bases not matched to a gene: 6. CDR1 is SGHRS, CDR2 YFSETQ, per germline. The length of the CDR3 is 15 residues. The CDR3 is CASSFTGQDYTEAFF. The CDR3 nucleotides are TGCGCCAGCAGCTTTACGGGACAGGACTACACTGAAGCTTTCTTT.

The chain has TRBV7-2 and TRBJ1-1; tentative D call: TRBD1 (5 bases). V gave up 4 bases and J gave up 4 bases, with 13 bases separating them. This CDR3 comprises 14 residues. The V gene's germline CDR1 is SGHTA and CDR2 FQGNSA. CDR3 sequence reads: CASSSRAGGTEAFF. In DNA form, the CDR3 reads TGTGCCAGCAGCTCGAGAGCGGGGGGCACTGAAGCTTTCTTT. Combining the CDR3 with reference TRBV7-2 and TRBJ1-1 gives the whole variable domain GAGVSQSPSNKVTEKGKDVELRCDPISGHTALYWYRQSLGQGLEFLIYFQGNSAPDKSGLPSDRFSAERTGGSVSTLTIQRTQQEDSAVYLCASSSRAGGTEAFFGQGTRLTVV.